Following are 25 T cell receptor beta chains from one sample sequenced in a study of blood T cell repertoires in COVID-19. TCRdb keeps only in-frame clones here, not all; method: immunoSEQ multiplex PCR. The sample yields some 330,000 clones, 92% seen once. The source material was PBMCs or T cells enriched from blood (not recorded which). These receptors were taken from a woman aged 25 to 39 who had recovered from COVID-19.

CDR3 loop: CASSTGTGRHEQFF. CDR3 in DNA: TGTGCCAGTAGTACCGGGACAGGGAGGCATGAGCAGTTCTTC. The chain links TRBV19 to TRBJ2-1, with 9 bases fitting TRBD1. Unmatched junction bases numbered 6, after V lost 4 bases and J lost 8 bases. This CDR3 contains 14 residues. Germline V gene lookup returns CDR1 LNHDA and CDR2 SQIVND (reference sequence).

V gene TRBV24-1 combines with J gene TRBJ2-3; D gene uncertain. There are 14 residues in the CDR3. Between the trimmed V and J ends, which lost 6 bases and 0 bases, there was a span of 9 bases. Germline V gene lookup returns CDR1 KGHDR and CDR2 SFDVKD. In nucleotides, the CDR3 is TGTGCCACCAGTCCAGGAACTAGCACAGATACGCAGTATTTT. Its protein is CATSPGTSTDTQYF.

The chain couples TRBV24-1 to TRBJ2-1; weak D call: TRBD2 (5 bases). The CDR3 totals 11 residues. Germline-derived CDR1 and CDR2 are KGHDR and SFDVKD. V lost 6 bases and J 10 bases, leaving 9 bases between the germline ends. The CDR3 protein is CATSLAREQFF. The CDR3 coding sequence is TGTGCCACCAGTTTAGCGAGAGAGCAGTTCTTC.

This chain links TRBV5-1 with TRBJ2-7; 8 positions match TRBD1. J lost 4 bases, V lost 4 bases, and 10 bases had no gene match. CDR1 is SGHRS, CDR2 YFSETQ, per germline. This CDR3 has 15 amino acids. For the CDR3, the DNA is TGCGCCAGCAGCCCCCGGACAGGGTCTCCGTACGAGCAGTACTTC. Translation: CASSPRTGSPYEQYF. Full variable domain (missing parts from reference TRBV5-1 and TRBJ2-7): KAGVTQTPRYLIKTRGQQVTLSCSPISGHRSVSWYQQTPGQGLQFLFEYFSETQRNKGNFPGRFSGRQFSNSRSEMNVSTLELGDSALYLCASSPRTGSPYEQYFGPGTRLTVT.

The rearrangement uses TRBV24-1 and TRBJ2-3; 10 nucleotides line up with TRBD1. The length of the CDR3 is 14 residues. V shed 10 bases, J shed 3 bases, and the junction held 6 bases outside the gene matches. CDR1 and CDR2 (germline): KGHDR, SFDVKD. The CDR3 protein is CATQPGQGTDTQYF. The CDR3 nucleotides are TGTGCCACGCAGCCGGGACAGGGGACAGATACGCAGTATTTT.

This clone came up once. The chain uses TRBV29-1 and TRBJ2-1; perhaps TRBD2 as D (5 bases). The CDR3 covers 12 residues. The ends were cut back, 6 bases at V and 9 bases at J, with 15 bases in the middle. In germline, CDR1 is SQVTM, CDR2 ANQGSEA. Written as DNA, the CDR3 is TGCAGCGTACGATGGGGAGAGTCTGAGCAGTTCTTC. It is translated as CSVRWGESEQFF.

The chain uses TRBV5-4 and TRBJ2-1; 12 bases align to TRBD2. CDR3 length equals 14 residues. Per the germline V gene, CDR1 is SGHNT and CDR2 is YYREEE (reference sequence). With V trimmed by 4 bases and J by 9 bases, 5 bases remained unmatched. The CDR3 DNA reads as TGTGCCAGCAGCATGGGACTAGCGGGTGCTGAGCAGTTCTTC. This gives the protein CASSMGLAGAEQFF.

This clone appeared once. The rearrangement joins TRBV28 to TRBJ2-7; TRBD1 matches 9 bases. Per the germline V gene, CDR1 is MDHEN and CDR2 is SYDVKM. V shed 6 bases, J shed 4 bases, and the junction held 10 bases outside the gene matches. The CDR3 is made up of 15 amino acids. In nucleotides, the CDR3 is TGTGCCAGCAGCTTGCCGGGACAGGGCTATTACGAGCAGTACTTC. Encoded protein: CASSLPGQGYYEQYF.

The genes are TRBV27 and TRBJ1-3; tentatively, D is TRBD1 (6 bases). Trimming pared 6 bases from V and 0 bases from J, leaving 18 bases between. The CDR3 spans 17 residues. CDR1 is MNHEY and CDR2 is SMNVEV in the germline V gene (reference sequence). The CDR3 sequence is CASRRAGGKSSGNTIYF. CDR3 bases: TGTGCCAGCAGAAGAGCTGGGGGCAAAAGCTCTGGAAACACCATATATTTT.

The V gene is TRBV28, the J gene TRBJ2-7; 12 nucleotides agree with TRBD2. Trimming cost V 3 bases and J 9 bases; bases outside gene matches: 6. Germline V lookup: CDR1 MDHEN, CDR2 SYDVKM. The CDR3 length is 14 residues. CDR3 in DNA: TGTGCCAGCAGTTTTGCTAGCGGGGGGGCGGTGCAGTACTTC. It encodes CASSFASGGAVQYF.

This chain joins TRBV7-8 and TRBJ2-2; 8 bases map to TRBD1. Trimming took 5 bases from V and 4 from J; bases not matched to a gene: 12. In germline, CDR1 is SGHVS, CDR2 FQNEAQ. This CDR3 region has 17 residues. CDR3 sequence: CASSPPHRDRRTGELFF. CDR3 DNA sequence: TGTGCCAGCAGCCCCCCCCACCGGGACAGGCGCACCGGGGAGCTGTTTTTT.

The rearrangement links TRBV28 to TRBJ1-5, with a possible D match to TRBD1 (6 bases). Germline CDR1 MDHEN, CDR2 SYDVKM. The CDR3 extends over 13 amino acids. Trimming stripped 6 bases from V and 6 bases from J, with 12 bases between. CDR3 sequence reads: CASRDGGAQPQHF. The CDR3 nucleotides read TGTGCCAGCAGGGACGGGGGGGCTCAGCCCCAGCATTTT.

This clone was counted once. V gene TRBV10-3 combines with J gene TRBJ1-2; D is possibly TRBD1 (6 bases). V lost 3 bases and J 2 bases, leaving 13 bases between the germline ends. There are 15 residues in the CDR3. CDR1 and CDR2 from the germline V gene are ENHRY and SYGVKD. DNA of the CDR3: TGTGCCATCAGTGAACCGGGACACCCCAACTATGGCTACACCTTC. This gives the protein CAISEPGHPNYGYTF.

The chain recombines TRBV19 with TRBJ2-7, with 8 nucleotides matching TRBD1. The CDR3 runs 13 residues. After removal of 5 bases from V and 3 bases from J, the junction contained 3 bases not matched to a gene. Per the germline V gene, CDR1 is LNHDA and CDR2 is SQIVND (reference sequence). The CDR3 reads CASSPGQDYEQYF. The CDR3 DNA sequence: TGTGCCAGTAGTCCGGGACAGGACTACGAGCAGTACTTC.

This chain joins TRBV30 and TRBJ1-2; TRBD1 might be the D (5 bases). Germline assignment: CDR1 GTSNPN and CDR2 SVGIG (reference sequence). The CDR3 has 15 residues. V lost 4 bases to trimming and J lost 4 bases, with 19 bases between them. The CDR3 coding sequence is TGTGCCTGGAAGCACCCGGGGAGGGGACCCTATGGCTACACCTTC. This translates into CAWKHPGRGPYGYTF. The full variable domain, completed using reference TRBV30 and TRBJ1-2, is SQTIHQWPATLVQPVGSPLSLECTVEGTSNPNLYWYRQAAGRGLQLLFYSVGIGQISSEVPQNLSASRPQDRQFILSSKKLLLSDSGFYLCAWKHPGRGPYGYTFGSGTRLTVV.

The rearrangement uses TRBV6-5 and TRBJ2-2; 7 bases line up with TRBD1. The CDR3 contains 16 residues. Germline values: CDR1 MNHEY, CDR2 SVGAGI. V lost 0 bases and J lost 4; bases outside the gene matches: 5. The CDR3 region has the DNA TGTGCCAGCAGTTACTCGGACAGGTTGGGCACCGGGGAGCTGTTTTTT. This sequence encodes CASSYSDRLGTGELFF.

The CDR3 region has the DNA TGTGCCAGCACCCTCTCCCGGACAGGGGGCAACTATGGCTACACCTTC. It is translated as CASTLSRTGGNYGYTF. J is TRBJ1-2 and V is TRBV28, with TRBD1 matching over 11 bases. CDR1 and CDR2 (germline): MDHEN, SYDVKM. J lost 2 bases, V lost 7 bases, and 9 bases had no gene match. CDR3 length: 16 amino acids.

CDR3 residues: CASSQIPVSYEQYF. The CDR3 DNA sequence: TGCGCCAGCAGCCAAATCCCAGTTTCCTACGAGCAGTACTTC. The chain employs TRBV4-1 and TRBJ2-7; D ambiguous. V was clipped by 2 bases and J by 1 base, with 9 bases between them. The germline V gene has CDR1 MGHRA and CDR2 YSYEKL. This CDR3 has 14 amino acids.

CDR3 loop: CASSLGGLVKDTQYF. The DNA of the CDR3 is TGCGCCAGCAGCCTCGGAGGACTAGTCAAAGATACGCAGTATTTT. The chain recombines TRBV5-1 with TRBJ2-3; 7 nucleotides line up with TRBD2. V dropped 4 bases and J dropped 5; count of bases not matched to a gene: 10. Germline V CDR1 and CDR2: SGHRS, YFSETQ. CDR3 length: 15 amino acids. Together with reference TRBV5-1 and TRBJ2-3, the CDR3 gives the full variable domain: KAGVTQTPRYLIKTRGQQVTLSCSPISGHRSVSWYQQTPGQGLQFLFEYFSETQRNKGNFPGRFSGRQFSNSRSEMNVSTLELGDSALYLCASSLGGLVKDTQYFGPGTRLTVL.

The chain uses TRBV10-3 and TRBJ2-3, with 8 bases lining up with TRBD2. The CDR3 contains 14 residues. Germline V CDR1 and CDR2: ENHRY, SYGVKD. J gave up 4 bases and V 10 bases, and 10 bases lay outside the gene matches. CDR3 sequence reads: CATRSAGESDTQYF. CDR3 nucleotides: TGTGCCACCCGATCAGCGGGAGAGTCAGATACGCAGTATTTT.

Here the CDR3 reads CASSPGAYNEQFF. The DNA for the CDR3 is TGCGCCAGCAGTCCGGGGGCCTACAATGAGCAGTTCTTC. The chain combines TRBV5-1 with TRBJ2-1, with D tentatively TRBD2 (6 bases). The CDR3 loop spans 13 amino acids. Per germline, CDR1 SGHRS and CDR2 YFSETQ. V was shortened by 5 bases and J by 2 bases, with 8 bases between the two germline ends.

This clone has a handful of counts. The V call is TRBV9, the J call TRBJ1-5; tentative D call: TRBD1 (5 bases). The CDR3 runs 12 residues. From germline, CDR1 is SGDLS and CDR2 YYNGEE. Between the trimmed V and J ends, which lost 4 bases and 9 bases, there was a span of 11 bases. CDR3 DNA sequence: TGTGCCAGCAGCTCCACCGGGGGGCCCCAGCATTTT. It is translated as CASSSTGGPQHF.

J is TRBJ2-5 and V is TRBV9, with 10 bases matching TRBD2. The germline CDR1 and CDR2 sequences are SGDLS and YYNGEE. The CDR3 length is 15 residues. V lost 3 bases and J lost 2; bases outside the gene matches: 4. The CDR3 DNA sequence: TGTGCCAGCAGCGCTAGCGGGGGCCTACAAGAGACCCAGTACTTC. As protein: CASSASGGLQETQYF. Full variable domain (outside the CDR3, taken from reference TRBV9 and TRBJ2-5): DSGVTQTPKHLITATGQRVTLRCSPRSGDLSVYWYQQSLDQGLQFLIQYYNGEERAKGNILERFSAQQFPDLHSELNLSSLELGDSALYFCASSASGGLQETQYFGPGTRLLVL.

V usage is TRBV3-1 (or the pseudogene TRBV3-2) and J usage is TRBJ1-1; a weak D match, TRBD1 (6 bases). With 1 base removed from V and 11 bases from J, the gap between germline ends came to 14 bases. The CDR3 is 13 amino acids. The germline CDR1 and CDR2 sequences are LGHDT and YNNKEL (reference sequence). The CDR3 sequence: CASSQVAGARAFF. CDR3 sequence (DNA): TGTGCCAGCAGCCAAGTAGCGGGGGCTCGGGCTTTCTTT.

This clone was observed once. The chain couples TRBV3-1 (or the pseudogene TRBV3-2) to TRBJ2-5; TRBD1 matches 7 bases. The CDR3 runs 14 residues. Per germline, CDR1 LGHDT and CDR2 YNNKEL (reference sequence). V shed 5 bases, J shed 6 bases, and the junction held 9 bases outside the gene matches. CDR3 sequence: CASSGQARGKTQYF. The DNA of the CDR3 is TGTGCCAGCAGCGGACAGGCCAGGGGCAAGACCCAGTACTTC.